This T cell receptor (beta chain) comes out of a study of CD8 T cells in ankylosing spondylitis (dated by TCRdb to about 2017). With respect to the entire study: The study profiled T cell receptor beta repertoires in healthy donors and ankylosing spondylitis patients to find disease-linked TCR variants. The whole study cohort included 108 healthy donors and over 20 ankylosing spondylitis patients. Peripheral blood was sampled, and synovial fluid was additionally collected from ankylosing spondylitis patients.

This clonotype was recorded many times. Its antigen is still unknown. Within one base of it there is no much larger clone, and no base qualities were kept. General conclusions and limits of the study: Blood from ankylosing spondylitis patients appeared to be characterized by a TCR beta motif composed of roughly 8 highly homologous amino acid variants. A CD8+ phenotype was shown by the disease-linked clones, which were found at relatively low frequencies in peripheral blood. The disease-linked clones were reported to be significantly enriched in matched synovial fluid samples from ankylosing spondylitis patients. Some motif variants were previously reported in synovial fluid and blood of reactive arthritis patients, suggesting common disease-initiation mechanisms.

CDR1 SGHTA and CDR2 FQGNSA were looked up in the germline V gene. A distance of 14 bases separates the germline ends of V and J, which lose 4 bases and 8 bases respectively. The CDR3, from cysteine to phenylalanine, totals 13 residues. Kept here is only the CDR3 DNA, which spans 39 bases and is read in frame from base 1. The run used an Illumina HiSeq 2500. TCR beta libraries were prepared by quantitative 5'-RACE with molecular barcodes. Under the source paper's analysis protocol: A new computational method, built on a probabilistic model of VDJ rearrangement, was used to identify disease-linked TCR variants. Clones were called with MiXCR by TCRdb after fastp trimmed the public reads at Q25, and only in-frame beta chains were retained. Each CDR3 protein gets just one entry, which takes the most common genes and DNA from the rows behind it. V and J calls and clone size were set by TCRdb, not the authors. Within this sample are fewer than 550,000 distinct CDR3 sequences, with about 5.7% of them counted one time only. The ten largest clones capture 3% to 4.5% of the sample.

The sequence joins TRBV7-2 to TRBJ1-2, and perhaps TRBD1 as D gene, on 6 matching bases. The sequence derives from a male donor with ankylosing spondylitis. Sequenced: blood, either unsorted or a sorted T cell fraction (not recorded which). The bases read TGTGCCAGCAGCTATTCAGGGGTGAGGGGCTACACCTTC. Protein translation: CASSYSGVRGYTF.